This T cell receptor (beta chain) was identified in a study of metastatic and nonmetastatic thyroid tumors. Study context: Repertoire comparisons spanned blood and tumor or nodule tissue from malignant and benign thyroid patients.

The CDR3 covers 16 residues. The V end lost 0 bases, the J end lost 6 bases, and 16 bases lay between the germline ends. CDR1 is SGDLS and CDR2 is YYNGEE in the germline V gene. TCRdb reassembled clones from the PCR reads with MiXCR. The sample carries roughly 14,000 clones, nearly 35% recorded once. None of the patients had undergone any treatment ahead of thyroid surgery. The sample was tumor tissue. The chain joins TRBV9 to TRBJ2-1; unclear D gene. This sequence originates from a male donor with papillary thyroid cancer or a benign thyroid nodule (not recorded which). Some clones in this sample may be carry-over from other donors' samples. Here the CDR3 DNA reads TGTGCCAGCAGCGTAGAGGGTGGGCTCCAGGCCAATGAGCAGTTCTTC. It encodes CASSVEGGLQANEQFF. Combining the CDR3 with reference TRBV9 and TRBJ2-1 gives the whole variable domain DSGVTQTPKHLITATGQRVTLRCSPRSGDLSVYWYQQSLDQGLQFLIQYYNGEERAKGNILERFSAQQFPDLHSELNLSSLELGDSALYFCASSVEGGLQANEQFFGPGTRLTVL.